Shown below are 31 T cell receptor beta chains from a single sample sequenced in a study of early T cells in non-severe SARS-CoV-2 infection. Each CDR3 protein is one row after TCRdb ran MiXCR on the 5' RACE reads. This sample carries about 60,000 distinct CDR3 sequences, roughly 18% of them seen once, and the ten largest clones take about 8.8%. The source was whole blood, collected at baseline. The receptor source for this set is an adult who was a healthcare worker with PCR-confirmed SARS-CoV-2 infection or an uninfected control (not recorded which).

The chain joins TRBV25-1 to TRBJ2-3; TRBD1 aligns across 7 bases. Germline lookup yields CDR1 MGHDK and CDR2 SYGVNS. Unmatched junction bases numbered 0, after V lost 3 bases and J lost 3 bases. The length of the CDR3 is 13 residues. Here the CDR3 DNA reads TGTGCCAGCAGTGACAGGGGGACAGATACGCAGTATTTT. It encodes CASSDRGTDTQYF.

A few counts support this clonotype. The rearrangement uses TRBV28 and TRBJ2-7; D is possibly TRBD1 or TRBD2 (5 bases each). Trimming removed 5 bases at V and 3 bases at J, with 23 bases between. This CDR3 has 17 residues. Looked up from germline, CDR1 is MDHEN and CDR2 is SYDVKM. CDR3 residues: CASSPIAGTSNFYEQYF. The CDR3 region has the DNA TGTGCCAGCAGTCCAATTGCCGGGACCTCGAACTTCTACGAGCAGTACTTC.

V gene TRBV10-3 combines with J gene TRBJ1-3; D is possibly TRBD1 (5 bases). Germline V lookup: CDR1 ENHRY, CDR2 SYGVKD. Trimming took off 11 bases at V and 15 bases at J, with 23 bases between the two ends. The CDR3 extends over 12 amino acids. The CDR3 region is CARTTGTITQYF. DNA of the CDR3: TGTGCCCGGACCACAGGCACCATAACTCAATATTTT.

The chain couples TRBV7-9 to TRBJ1-2; D not certain. The V end was cut by 5 bases, the J end by 0 bases, with 13 bases between. The germline V gene encodes CDR1 SEHNR and CDR2 FQNEAQ (reference sequence). The length of the CDR3 is 15 residues. CDR3 protein: CASSKEGGTNYGYTF. The CDR3 DNA sequence: TGTGCCAGCAGCAAGGAGGGCGGTACTAACTATGGCTACACCTTC. The complete variable domain, with remaining parts taken from reference TRBV7-9 and TRBJ1-2, reads DTGVSQNPRHKITKRGQNVTFRCDPISEHNRLYWYRQTLGQGPEFLTYFQNEAQLEKSRLLSDRFSAERPKGSFSTLEIQRTEQGDSAMYLCASSKEGGTNYGYTFGSGTRLTVV.

The V gene is TRBV5-4, the J gene TRBJ2-7; D might be TRBD2 (6 bases). The CDR3 is made up of 15 amino acids. V lost 3 bases, J lost 0 bases, and 13 bases lay in between. Per germline, CDR1 SGHNT and CDR2 YYREEE (reference sequence). The CDR3 reads CASSSEGLRSYEQYF. The DNA for the CDR3 is TGTGCCAGCAGCTCGGAGGGGCTTCGCTCCTACGAGCAGTACTTC. Complete variable domain (other parts from reference TRBV5-4 and TRBJ2-7): ETGVTQSPTHLIKTRGQQVTLRCSSQSGHNTVSWYQQALGQGPQFIFQYYREEENGRGNFPPRFSGLQFPNYSSELNVNALELDDSALYLCASSSEGLRSYEQYFGPGTRLTVT.

This clonotype has a handful of counts. V is TRBV6-2 or TRBV6-3 and J is TRBJ2-1, with 8 positions matching TRBD1. Trimming cost V 7 bases and J 8 bases; bases outside gene matches: 7. There are 13 residues in the CDR3. Germline V gene data show CDR1 as MNHEY and CDR2 as SVGEGT. The CDR3 DNA reads as TGTGCCAGCACGCGGACAGGGTCGTATGAGCAGTTCTTC. Its translation: CASTRTGSYEQFF.

Only a few counts were recorded for this clonotype. V and J are TRBV7-8 and TRBJ1-5; a weak D match, TRBD1 (6 bases). The CDR3 is made up of 16 amino acids. Per the germline V gene, CDR1 is SGHVS and CDR2 is FQNEAQ. V lost 3 bases, J lost 1 base, and 13 bases lay in between. The DNA for the CDR3 is TGTGCCAGCAGCTTTGGGGGGCGCGGGAGCAATCAGCCCCAGCATTTT. Amino acid sequence: CASSFGGRGSNQPQHF.

The table lists this clonotype with a few counts. This sequence joins TRBV7-2 and TRBJ2-1, with unresolved D. Germline-derived CDR1 and CDR2 are SGHTA and FQGNSA. Trimming took 5 bases from V and 8 from J, leaving 10 bases between them. This CDR3 spans 12 amino acids. The CDR3 is CASSRSTDEQFF. In DNA, the CDR3 is TGTGCCAGCAGCCGTTCCACCGATGAGCAGTTCTTC.

This clonotype has a count of ten or more. The chain recombines TRBV28 with TRBJ1-4; 8 nucleotides agree with TRBD1. There are 15 residues in the CDR3. V shed 5 bases, J shed 6 bases, and the junction held 8 bases outside the gene matches. Germline CDR1 MDHEN, CDR2 SYDVKM. CDR3 sequence: CASSPYRQGYEKLFF. CDR3 in DNA: TGTGCCAGCAGTCCCTATCGACAGGGGTATGAAAAACTGTTTTTT.

This clonotype was seen at least ten times. The genes are TRBV9 and TRBJ1-2, with no clear D. The germline V gene encodes CDR1 SGDLS and CDR2 YYNGEE. Trimming pared 4 bases from V and 4 bases from J, leaving 8 bases between. The CDR3 totals 12 residues. The CDR3 DNA reads TGTGCCAGCAGCACCGGCCTCTATGGCTACACCTTC. Protein sequence: CASSTGLYGYTF.

This clonotype was counted ten times or more. The CDR3 DNA follows: TGCGCCAGCAGCCCTCAGCGGGAGTTTTCCTACGAGCAGTACTTC. Translated: CASSPQREFSYEQYF. The V call is TRBV4-3, the J call TRBJ2-7, with 8 bases lining up with TRBD2. The CDR3 is made up of 15 amino acids. CDR1 and CDR2 (germline): LGHNA, YSLEER. V lost 4 bases and J lost 1; bases outside the gene matches: 6.

The chain uses TRBV6-2 or TRBV6-3 and TRBJ1-5; D ambiguous. CDR1 and CDR2 (germline): MNHEY, SVGEGT. V was shortened by 0 bases and J by 6 bases, with 9 bases between the two germline ends. The CDR3 covers 14 residues. CDR3 residues: CASSYSQEGQPQHF. The CDR3 DNA reads as TGTGCCAGCAGTTACTCCCAGGAGGGTCAGCCCCAGCATTTT.

This clonotype occurred many times. The rearrangement uses TRBV6-2 or TRBV6-3 and TRBJ2-7; D might be TRBD2 (6 bases). Looked up from germline, CDR1 is MNHEY and CDR2 is SVGEGT. The CDR3 extends over 12 amino acids. V was cut by 4 bases and J by 4 bases, with 8 bases left in between. The CDR3 DNA is TGTGCCAGCAGTTCACTAGCTTACGAGCAGTACTTC. Amino acid sequence: CASSSLAYEQYF.

This clonotype came up a few times. V gene TRBV10-2 combines with J gene TRBJ2-1, with D uncertain. V was cut by 3 bases and J by 5 bases, with 8 bases left in between. Germline V gene data show CDR1 as WSHSY and CDR2 as SAAADI. The CDR3 has 13 residues. CDR3 sequence (DNA): TGCGCCAGCAGTGATAACGGGCACAATGAGCAGTTCTTC. It encodes CASSDNGHNEQFF.

The sample holds many counts of this clonotype. The chain couples TRBV6-2 or TRBV6-3 to TRBJ2-1, with D perhaps matching TRBD2 (6 bases). V gave up 2 bases and J gave up 8 bases, with 16 bases separating them. The CDR3 spans 15 residues. Germline assignment: CDR1 MNHEY and CDR2 SVGEGT. The CDR3, as DNA: TGTGCCAGCAGTTACGGTGTGGGGACTTCGGATGAGCAGTTCTTC. It translates to CASSYGVGTSDEQFF.

V gene TRBV25-1 combines with J gene TRBJ1-6, with D possibly TRBD1 on 6 matching bases. The CDR3 runs 14 residues. Germline V CDR1 and CDR2: MGHDK, SYGVNS. Trimming cost V 4 bases and J 7 bases, with 11 bases left between them. This chain's CDR3 is CASSVGQLNSPLHF. The CDR3 bases are TGTGCCAGCAGTGTAGGACAGCTAAATTCACCCCTCCACTTT. Drawing the rest from reference TRBV25-1 and TRBJ1-6, the complete variable domain is EADIYQTPRYLVIGTGKKITLECSQTMGHDKMYWYQQDPGMELHLIHYSYGVNSTEKGDLSSESTVSRIRTEHFPLTLESARPSHTSQYLCASSVGQLNSPLHFGNGTRLTVT.

The sample holds many counts of this clonotype. The rearrangement links TRBV20-1 to TRBJ1-5, with a tentative D call TRBD1 (6 bases). V was cut by 6 bases and J by 4 bases, with 16 bases left in between. Germline V gene lookup returns CDR1 DFQATT and CDR2 SNEGSKA (reference sequence). The CDR3 length is 14 residues. The CDR3 is CSAARGGRNQPQHF. CDR3 nucleotide sequence: TGCAGTGCCGCGAGGGGGGGGCGGAATCAGCCCCAGCATTTT.

The gene calls are TRBV20-1 and TRBJ2-5; the D gene is possibly TRBD2 (6 bases). This CDR3 region has 13 residues. The ends were cut back, 5 bases at V and 4 bases at J, with 14 bases in the middle. Germline V CDR1 and CDR2: DFQATT, SNEGSKA (reference sequence). The CDR3 region has the DNA TGCAGTGCTTCATTGGGACTTCTAGAGACCCAGTACTTC. Amino acid sequence: CSASLGLLETQYF.

J is TRBJ2-7 and V is TRBV20-1; D gene uncertain. Germline CDR1 is DFQATT and CDR2 is SNEGSKA (reference sequence). The ends were cut back, 0 bases at V and 3 bases at J, with 3 bases in the middle. CDR3 length equals 11 residues. In nucleotides, the CDR3 is TGCAGTGCTAGAGACAACTACGAGCAGTACTTC. Amino acids: CSARDNYEQYF.

V and J are TRBV11-2 and TRBJ2-3; D is perhaps TRBD1 or TRBD2 (5 bases each). CDR3 length equals 14 residues. CDR1 SGHAT and CDR2 FQNNGV come from the germline V gene. V was shortened by 8 bases and J by 2 bases, with 14 bases between the two germline ends. CDR3 nucleotide sequence: TGTGCCAGCTCCCGGGGCCAACCCACAGATACGCAGTATTTT. Its protein product is CASSRGQPTDTQYF.

This clonotype was recorded a few times. The rearrangement joins TRBV4-3 to TRBJ1-1, with 10 bases that match TRBD1. Germline V gene sequence: CDR1 LGHNA, CDR2 YSLEER. The junction had 6 bases not matched to a gene; V was cut back by 1 base and J by 4 bases. The CDR3 covers 16 residues. The CDR3 here is CASSQGQGAWVTEAFF. The DNA of the CDR3 is TGCGCCAGCAGCCAAGGACAGGGGGCATGGGTCACTGAAGCTTTCTTT.

This clonotype was observed a handful of times. V usage is TRBV20-1 and J usage is TRBJ1-2; 10 bases are shared with TRBD1. Trimming at V came to 1 base and at J to 6 bases, leaving 2 bases not matched to a gene. This CDR3 contains 13 residues. Germline values: CDR1 DFQATT, CDR2 SNEGSKA (reference sequence). The CDR3 spells CSARGDRGHGYTF. The CDR3 coding sequence is TGCAGTGCTAGAGGGGACAGGGGTCATGGCTACACCTTC.

There are a few counts of this clonotype. The chain employs TRBV14 and TRBJ2-3, with D possibly called TRBD1 or TRBD2 (5 bases each). The germline V gene has CDR1 SGHDN and CDR2 FVKESK. Trimming stripped 1 base from V and 2 bases from J, with 16 bases between. CDR3 length equals 17 residues. CDR3 DNA: TGTGCCAGCAGCCAAGGTTTTAGGGGACGGATCACAGATACGCAGTATTTT. Its protein product is CASSQGFRGRITDTQYF.

This clonotype was counted a few times. This chain uses TRBV5-1 with TRBJ2-4; D unclear. Germline V gene lookup returns CDR1 SGHRS and CDR2 YFSETQ. The CDR3 covers 14 residues. The germline V and J ends were trimmed by 2 bases and 0 bases, with 6 bases remaining between them. For the CDR3, the DNA is TGCGCCAGCAGCTTCGACGGAGCCAAAAACATTCAGTACTTC. Residues: CASSFDGAKNIQYF.

The rearrangement links TRBV5-1 to TRBJ2-3, with 9 bases identical to TRBD2. The CDR3 length is 15 residues. The V gene's germline CDR1 is SGHRS and CDR2 YFSETQ. V shed 1 base, J shed 1 base, and the junction held 1 base outside the gene matches. The CDR3 loop reads CASSLRTSGTDTQYF. The CDR3 DNA follows: TGCGCCAGCAGCTTGCGGACTAGCGGCACAGATACGCAGTATTTT. The full variable domain, rest sourced from reference TRBV5-1 and TRBJ2-3, is KAGVTQTPRYLIKTRGQQVTLSCSPISGHRSVSWYQQTPGQGLQFLFEYFSETQRNKGNFPGRFSGRQFSNSRSEMNVSTLELGDSALYLCASSLRTSGTDTQYFGPGTRLTVL.

This clonotype occurred many times. CDR3 sequence (DNA): TGTGCCAGCAGTCAACTGTCTGGGGAGCTGTTTTTT. Its translation: CASSQLSGELFF. The chain is built from TRBV6-2 or TRBV6-3 and TRBJ2-2; D unclear. The CDR3 contains 12 residues. Between the trimmed V and J ends, which lost 5 bases and 8 bases, there was a span of 9 bases. The germline CDR1 and CDR2 sequences are MNHEY and SVGEGT.

The gene calls are TRBV20-1 and TRBJ1-5; TRBD1 matches at 11 bases. This CDR3 is 17 amino acids long. CDR1 and CDR2 from the germline V gene are DFQATT and SNEGSKA (reference sequence). The V gene end was trimmed by 1 base and the J gene end by 3 bases; junction bases not matched to a gene: 8. CDR3 residues: CSARGGQGALNNQPQHF. For the CDR3, the DNA is TGCAGTGCTAGAGGCGGACAGGGGGCCCTAAACAATCAGCCCCAGCATTTT.

This clonotype was counted between two and nine times. An end of the junction differs from the germline gene, which may be a read error. The chain carries TRBV7-8 and TRBJ1-1; 7 positions agree with TRBD1. The CDR3 covers 14 residues. The germline gives CDR1 SGHVS, CDR2 FQNEAQ. CDR3 residues: CASRLGGSNTEAFF. The CDR3 DNA reads TGTGCCAGCAGATTAGGGGGCTCGAACACTGAAGCTTTCTTT.

This clonotype was picked up a small number of times. This sequence joins TRBV11-3 and TRBJ2-2; 8 positions match TRBD1. V lost 5 bases to trimming and J lost 1 base; unmatched junction nucleotides: 3. CDR3 length equals 15 residues. The germline V gene encodes CDR1 SGHNT and CDR2 YENEEA. The CDR3 coding sequence is TGTGCCAGCAGCACCGGACAGGGGAACACCGGGGAGCTGTTTTTT. Translation: CASSTGQGNTGELFF.

This chain links TRBV9 with TRBJ2-1, with D possibly being TRBD1 (5 bases). Germline V gene sequence: CDR1 SGDLS, CDR2 YYNGEE. This CDR3 contains 17 residues. V was cut by 1 base and J by 8 bases, with 22 bases left in between. CDR3 sequence (DNA): TGTGCCAGCAGCGTAAACAGGTTGGTGGGTTCACCCCATGAGCAGTTCTTC. Amino acids: CASSVNRLVGSPHEQFF. Based on the CDR3 plus reference TRBV9 and TRBJ2-1, the full variable domain is DSGVTQTPKHLITATGQRVTLRCSPRSGDLSVYWYQQSLDQGLQFLIQYYNGEERAKGNILERFSAQQFPDLHSELNLSSLELGDSALYFCASSVNRLVGSPHEQFFGPGTRLTVL.

This sequence joins TRBV7-2 and TRBJ1-2; unclear D gene. Deletions cut 0 bases from V and 3 bases from J, with 8 bases between. The germline V gene encodes CDR1 SGHTA and CDR2 FQGNSA. The length of the CDR3 is 14 residues. This chain's CDR3 is CASSLAGVDYGYTF. The CDR3 DNA reads TGTGCCAGCAGCTTAGCTGGTGTTGACTATGGCTACACCTTC.